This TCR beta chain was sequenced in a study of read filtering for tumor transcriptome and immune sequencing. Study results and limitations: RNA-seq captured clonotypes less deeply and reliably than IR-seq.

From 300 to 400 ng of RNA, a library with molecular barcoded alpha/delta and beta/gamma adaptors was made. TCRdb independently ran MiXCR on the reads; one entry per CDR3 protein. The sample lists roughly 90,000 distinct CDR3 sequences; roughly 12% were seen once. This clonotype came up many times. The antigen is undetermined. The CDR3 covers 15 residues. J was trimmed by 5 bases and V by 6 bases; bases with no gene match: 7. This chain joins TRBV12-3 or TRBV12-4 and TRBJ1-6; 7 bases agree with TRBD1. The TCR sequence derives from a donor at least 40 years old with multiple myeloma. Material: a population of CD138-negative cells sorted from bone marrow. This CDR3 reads CASRPRGQNNSPLHF. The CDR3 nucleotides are TGTGCCAGCAGGCCCCGGGGACAGAATAATTCACCCCTCCACTTT.